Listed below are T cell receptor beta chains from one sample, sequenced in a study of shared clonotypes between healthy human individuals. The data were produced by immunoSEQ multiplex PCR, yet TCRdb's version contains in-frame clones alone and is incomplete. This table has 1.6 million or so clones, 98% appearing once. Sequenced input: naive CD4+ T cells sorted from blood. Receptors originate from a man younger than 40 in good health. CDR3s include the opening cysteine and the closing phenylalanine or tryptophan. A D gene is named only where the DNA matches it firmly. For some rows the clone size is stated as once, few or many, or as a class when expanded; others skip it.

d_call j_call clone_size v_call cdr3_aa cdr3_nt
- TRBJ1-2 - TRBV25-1 CASSPLVGENYGYTF TGTGCCAGCAGCCCCTTAGTGGGGGAGAACTATGGCTACACCTTC
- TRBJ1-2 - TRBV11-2 CASSPEPGDGYTF TGTGCCAGCAGCCCAGAACCCGGCGATGGCTACACCTTC
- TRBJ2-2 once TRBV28 CASSLGGLAGELFF TGTGCCAGCAGTTTAGGGGGGCTTGCCGGGGAGCTGTTTTTT
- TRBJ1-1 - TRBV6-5 CASSLTGMNTEAFF TGTGCCAGCAGTTTAACGGGGATGAACACTGAAGCTTTCTTT
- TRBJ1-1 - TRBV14 CASSPHRRSMNTEAFF TGTGCCAGCAGCCCCCATCGGCGGAGCATGAACACTGAAGCTTTCTTT
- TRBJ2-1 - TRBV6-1 CASSEWAGTYNEQFF TGTGCCAGCAGTGAATGGGCAGGGACCTACAATGAGCAGTTCTTC
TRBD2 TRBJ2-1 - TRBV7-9 CASSPNRGGTYNEQFF TGTGCCAGCAGCCCCAACCGGGGGGGCACCTACAATGAGCAGTTCTTC
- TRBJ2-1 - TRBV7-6 CASSLLTNLNEQFF TGTGCCAGCAGCTTACTGACTAACCTGAATGAGCAGTTCTTC
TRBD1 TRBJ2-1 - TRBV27 CARRQGANEQFF TGTGCCAGGCGACAGGGGGCAAATGAGCAGTTCTTC
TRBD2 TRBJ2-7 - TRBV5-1 CASSLEASGSSGFYEQYF TGCGCCAGCAGCTTGGAGGCTAGCGGGAGTAGCGGATTCTACGAGCAGTACTTC
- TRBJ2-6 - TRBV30 CAWSPGLEDVLTF TGTGCCTGGAGTCCGGGGCTGGAGGACGTCCTGACTTTC
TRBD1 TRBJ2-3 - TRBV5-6 CASSPDRGTDTQYF TGTGCCAGCAGCCCGGACAGGGGGACAGATACGCAGTATTTT
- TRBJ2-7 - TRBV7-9 CASSEKRVGSYEQYF TGTGCCAGCAGCGAGAAGAGGGTGGGCTCCTACGAGCAGTACTTC
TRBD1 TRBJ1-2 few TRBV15 CATSSPRTGDYGYTF TGTGCCACCAGCAGTCCCAGGACAGGGGACTATGGCTACACCTTC
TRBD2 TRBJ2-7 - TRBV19 CASSSTGTKTYEQYF TGTGCCAGTAGTTCTACCGGGACTAAGACCTACGAGCAGTACTTC
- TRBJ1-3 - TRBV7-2 CASSFVRSGNTIYF TGTGCCAGCAGCTTCGTGAGATCTGGAAACACCATATATTTT
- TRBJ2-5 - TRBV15 CATSRDPGETQYF TGTGCCACCAGCAGAGATCCGGGAGAGACCCAGTACTTC
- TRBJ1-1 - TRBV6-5 CASRDPNTEAFF TGTGCCAGCAGGGACCCGAACACTGAAGCTTTCTTT
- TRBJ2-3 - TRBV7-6 CASSVRGSRTDTQYF TGTGCCAGCAGCGTCAGGGGTTCCCGCACAGATACGCAGTATTTT
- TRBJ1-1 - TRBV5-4 CASTGGAEAFF TGTGCCAGCACCGGGGGGGCTGAAGCTTTCTTT
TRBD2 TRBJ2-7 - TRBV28 CASSSPSGSYEQYF TGTGCCAGCAGTTCTCCTAGCGGGTCCTACGAGCAGTACTTC
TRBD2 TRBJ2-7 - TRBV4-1 CASSQGSGRSYEQYF TGCGCCAGCAGCCAAGGTAGCGGGAGGTCCTACGAGCAGTACTTC